This TCR beta chain was sequenced in a study of blood T cell repertoires in COVID-19. Overall study context: Samples came from the United States, Italy and Spain, spanning acute and convalescent COVID-19. Nucleic acid was either cDNA or gDNA, and it came from T cells, B-cell-depleted T cells, or PBMCs.

Trimming stripped 5 bases from V and 2 bases from J, with 10 bases between. Germline loops: CDR1 LNHDA, CDR2 SQIVND (reference sequence). The CDR3 extends over 14 amino acids. The authors' processing: Scientists estimated how many nucleated cells there were by amplifying reference gene primers. Sequencing was performed with immunoSEQ multiplex PCR; in TCRdb, only in-frame clones are kept and a portion is missing. V, J and clone size are taken as reported in that table, and D and trimming were inferred from the DNA itself. The sample lists roughly 230,000 clones, about 88% occurring once. This clonotype was sampled from a woman aged 35 to 49 who had recovered from COVID-19. The rearrangement uses TRBV19 and TRBJ1-3; perhaps TRBD1 as D (6 bases). Source material: peripheral blood. CDR3 sequence (DNA): TGTGCCAGTAGTCCCACAGGGACTGGAAACACCATATATTTT. Translating it yields CASSPTGTGNTIYF.